These 28 T cell receptor beta chains were sequenced from one sample in a study of cytomegalovirus exposure and HLA in healthy donors. The PCR had 60 Vbeta and 13 Jbeta primers. Clones were sequenced by immunoSEQ multiplex PCR, and TCRdb holds only the in-frame ones, with some missing. Of 120,000 to 150,000 clones listed, around 10% were seen once; the top ten hold 1.5% to 2%. Sequencing used PBMCs. These TCRs come from a male donor in good health and CMV-seronegative.

The chain has TRBV7-2 and TRBJ2-3; 7 nucleotides agree with TRBD2. Germline V lookup: CDR1 SGHTA, CDR2 FQGNSA. The CDR3 totals 16 residues. V lost 4 bases, J lost 6 bases, and 13 bases stayed unmatched. CDR3 in DNA: TGTGCCAGCAGCTCTCCGGGACTAAGGAGATCGGATACGCAGTATTTT. Translating gives CASSSPGLRRSDTQYF.

The chain carries TRBV7-2 and TRBJ1-5; D is perhaps TRBD1 (6 bases). CDR1 and CDR2 (germline): SGHTA, FQGNSA. The CDR3 is 13 residues long. The V gene lost 5 bases and the J gene lost 6 bases, with 11 bases spanning the gap. CDR3 DNA: TGTGCCAGCAGCCTACCAGGGGTTCAGCCCCAGCATTTT. Protein: CASSLPGVQPQHF.

This rearrangement joins TRBV6-6 to TRBJ1-1; no definite D call. The germline V and J ends were trimmed by 0 bases and 6 bases, with 8 bases remaining between them. Germline V gene data show CDR1 as MNHNY and CDR2 as SVGAGI (reference sequence). The CDR3 runs 13 residues. This chain's CDR3 is CASSYSRQSEAFF. As DNA, the CDR3 is TGTGCCAGCAGTTACTCCCGTCAGTCTGAAGCTTTCTTT.

This clone was counted a few times. The chain couples TRBV6-6 to TRBJ1-5; D ambiguous. V was pared by 0 bases and J by 2 bases, with 5 bases between. The CDR3 is made up of 14 amino acids. Germline values: CDR1 MNHNY, CDR2 SVGAGI (reference sequence). Here the CDR3 reads CASSYSRGNQPQHF. CDR3 DNA sequence: TGTGCCAGCAGTTACTCGCGGGGCAATCAGCCCCAGCATTTT.

This chain joins TRBV28 and TRBJ2-3, with a possible D match to TRBD2 (5 bases). Per germline, CDR1 MDHEN and CDR2 SYDVKM. The CDR3 spans 15 residues. The ends were cut back, 5 bases at V and 6 bases at J, with 18 bases in the middle. The CDR3 spells CASSLGLRSVDTQYF. The CDR3 region has the DNA TGTGCCAGCAGTCTCGGACTCAGGAGTGTGGATACGCAGTATTTT.

This clone was seen a few times. The gene calls are TRBV27 and TRBJ1-5; maybe TRBD1 (6 bases). Deletions cut 9 bases from V and 0 bases from J, with 15 bases between. Germline-derived CDR1 and CDR2 are MNHEY and SMNVEV (reference sequence). This CDR3 comprises 15 residues. CDR3 sequence: CASLDRYNSNQPQHF. The CDR3 nucleotides read TGTGCCAGTTTGGACAGATACAATAGCAATCAGCCCCAGCATTTT.

A few counts support this clone. The J gene is TRBJ2-1, the V gene TRBV7-9, with 7 nucleotides matching TRBD2. The CDR3 sequence is 15 residues long. Germline-derived CDR1 and CDR2 are SEHNR and FQNEAQ (reference sequence). Unmatched junction bases numbered 4, after V lost 1 base and J lost 4 bases. CDR3: CASSLVPSGYNEQFF. The CDR3 DNA is TGTGCCAGCAGCTTAGTGCCTAGCGGTTACAATGAGCAGTTCTTC.

The chain couples TRBV4-2 to TRBJ1-2, with D maybe TRBD1 (5 bases). Between the trimmed V and J ends, which lost 0 bases and 2 bases, there was a span of 19 bases. Germline V CDR1 and CDR2: LGHNA, YNFKEQ. The length of the CDR3 is 18 residues. The CDR3 sequence: CASSQDSRAGQPNYGYTF. The CDR3 nucleotides are TGTGCCAGCAGCCAAGATAGTCGGGCAGGGCAACCAAACTATGGCTACACCTTC.

This sequence joins TRBV2 and TRBJ1-2, with 11 bases matching TRBD1. The CDR3 has 15 residues. V lost 4 bases, J lost 8 bases, and 9 bases stayed unmatched. Germline loops: CDR1 SNHLY, CDR2 FYNNEI. CDR3 protein: CASSARTGGAGGYTF. CDR3 nucleotide sequence: TGTGCCAGCAGTGCGAGGACAGGGGGCGCGGGGGGCTACACCTTC.

V and J are TRBV18 and TRBJ1-1; D might be TRBD1 (6 bases). The CDR3 is 16 amino acids. Germline V gene data show CDR1 as KGHSH and CDR2 as LQKENI. V was cut by 4 bases and J by 0 bases, with 15 bases left in between. CDR3 nucleotide sequence: TGTGCCAGCTCACTGTCTCGGACAGCCATGAACACTGAAGCTTTCTTT. Protein sequence: CASSLSRTAMNTEAFF.

This clone was observed a single time. J is TRBJ2-3 and V is TRBV7-2; weak D call: TRBD2 (6 bases). Germline CDR1 SGHTA, CDR2 FQGNSA. V lost 1 base to trimming and J lost 5 bases, with 10 bases between them. The CDR3 loop spans 14 amino acids. CDR3 DNA sequence: TGTGCCAGCAGCTTAGGACTAGTACAAGATACGCAGTATTTT. It translates to CASSLGLVQDTQYF.

This chain connects TRBV5-1 to TRBJ1-3; 9 positions agree with TRBD1. Germline V gene data show CDR1 as SGHRS and CDR2 as YFSETQ. V lost 4 bases to trimming and J lost 4 bases; unmatched junction nucleotides: 6. This CDR3 comprises 15 residues. The CDR3 nucleotides read TGCGCCAGCAGCAGCGAGGGACAGGGAGGAAACACCATATATTTT. This sequence encodes CASSSEGQGGNTIYF. Using reference TRBV5-1 and TRBJ1-3 for the parts outside the CDR3, the full variable domain is KAGVTQTPRYLIKTRGQQVTLSCSPISGHRSVSWYQQTPGQGLQFLFEYFSETQRNKGNFPGRFSGRQFSNSRSEMNVSTLELGDSALYLCASSSEGQGGNTIYFGEGSWLTVV.

The rearrangement links TRBV18 to TRBJ2-3; 10 bases agree with TRBD1. CDR1 is KGHSH and CDR2 is LQKENI in the germline V gene. V was clipped by 3 bases and J by 6 bases; unmatched bases: 3. This CDR3 spans 14 amino acids. Here the CDR3 reads CASSPGTGVDTQYF. The CDR3, as DNA: TGTGCCAGCTCACCCGGGACAGGGGTGGATACGCAGTATTTT.

This clone was seen more than once but under ten times. The chain carries TRBV2 and TRBJ1-1, with D tentatively TRBD1 (5 bases). The germline V and J ends were trimmed by 6 bases and 9 bases, with 23 bases remaining between them. This CDR3 is built from 15 residues. The germline gives CDR1 SNHLY, CDR2 FYNNEI. The CDR3 sequence is CASRQALQGLLKAFF. In DNA form, the CDR3 reads TGTGCCAGCAGACAAGCACTTCAGGGTTTATTGAAAGCTTTCTTT.

The genes are TRBV27 and TRBJ1-2; D is uncertain. CDR1 is MNHEY, CDR2 SMNVEV, per germline (reference sequence). The V end was cut by 0 bases, the J end by 8 bases, with 13 bases between. This CDR3 has 14 amino acids. The CDR3 region has the DNA TGTGCCAGCAGTTTATCAGCGAAAACGCGGGGCTACACCTTC. Translated, it gives CASSLSAKTRGYTF.

This clone turned up a few times. This chain joins TRBV9 and TRBJ2-2, with 7 bases matching TRBD2. In germline, CDR1 is SGDLS, CDR2 YYNGEE. The CDR3 is 15 residues long. V shed 6 bases, J shed 8 bases, and the junction held 13 bases outside the gene matches. DNA for the CDR3: TGTGCCAGCAATGAAGCGGGACCGCCTAATGGGGAGCTGTTTTTT. Its protein is CASNEAGPPNGELFF.

The chain employs TRBV27 and TRBJ1-1, with a tentative D call TRBD1 (6 bases). Trimming removed 3 bases from V and 2 bases from J, with 28 bases in between. Germline CDR1 MNHEY, CDR2 SMNVEV (reference sequence). The CDR3 has 20 residues. CDR3 nucleotide sequence: TGTGCCAGCAGTTTCTCATACTCCGCCGGGGGGGGCCGGATCAACACTGAAGCTTTCTTT. It codes for CASSFSYSAGGGRINTEAFF.

This clone was seen a handful of times. The V call is TRBV5-5, the J call TRBJ1-1; a possible D gene is TRBD1 (5 bases). V was shortened by 0 bases and J by 3 bases, with 12 bases between the two germline ends. Germline V CDR1 and CDR2: SGHKS, YYEKEE (reference sequence). This CDR3 is built from 15 residues. For the CDR3, the DNA is TGTGCCAGCAGCTTGGTGGGGGGAGTAGACACTGAAGCTTTCTTT. Residues: CASSLVGGVDTEAFF.

The genes are TRBV6-5 and TRBJ1-1; D might be TRBD1 (6 bases). Germline CDR1 and CDR2: MNHEY and SVGAGI. The V and J ends lost 4 bases and 0 bases respectively, with 9 bases between them. The CDR3 has 14 amino acids. In nucleotides, the CDR3 is TGTGCCAGCAGTTCTGGACAGATGAACACTGAAGCTTTCTTT. Encoded protein: CASSSGQMNTEAFF.

This chain uses TRBV9 with TRBJ1-3; D unclear. The CDR3 loop spans 15 amino acids. The germline V gene encodes CDR1 SGDLS and CDR2 YYNGEE. V lost 0 bases, J lost 0 bases, and 7 bases lay in between. The CDR3 sequence is CASSVDGFSGNTIYF. The CDR3 nucleotides read TGTGCCAGCAGCGTAGACGGTTTCTCTGGAAACACCATATATTTT. Variable domain in full (rest from reference TRBV9 and TRBJ1-3): DSGVTQTPKHLITATGQRVTLRCSPRSGDLSVYWYQQSLDQGLQFLIQYYNGEERAKGNILERFSAQQFPDLHSELNLSSLELGDSALYFCASSVDGFSGNTIYFGEGSWLTVV.

This clone has a handful of counts. The chain has TRBV5-4 and TRBJ2-5; TRBD2 agrees at 13 bases. Germline assignment: CDR1 SGHNT and CDR2 YYREEE (reference sequence). The V and J ends lost 4 bases and 3 bases, in that order; junction bases with no gene match: 6. The CDR3 loop spans 16 amino acids. The CDR3 region is CASSTGLAGVKETQYF. The CDR3 nucleotides read TGTGCCAGCAGCACCGGACTAGCGGGAGTTAAAGAGACCCAGTACTTC.

The J gene is TRBJ1-5, the V gene TRBV6-6, with 7 bases aligning to TRBD1. Germline CDR1 is MNHNY and CDR2 is SVGAGI (reference sequence). V lost 4 bases, J lost 1 base, and 1 base stayed unmatched. The CDR3 has 14 amino acids. CDR3 coding DNA: TGTGCCAGCAGTTCGGGACAGAGCAATCAGCCCCAGCATTTT. Its translation: CASSSGQSNQPQHF.

CDR3 nucleotide sequence: TGCGCCAGCAGCCAACGAATTGGACAGGGCACGCCTGAAGCTTTCTTT. Protein product: CASSQRIGQGTPEAFF. The chain recombines TRBV4-1 with TRBJ1-1, with TRBD1 identical over 8 bases. The CDR3 is 16 residues long. V was pared by 2 bases and J by 6 bases, with 11 bases of the junction left unmatched. Germline CDR1 and CDR2: MGHRA and YSYEKL.

The chain recombines TRBV19 with TRBJ2-7; TRBD2 matches at 7 bases. The CDR3 is made up of 14 amino acids. Germline V gives CDR1 LNHDA, CDR2 SQIVND (reference sequence). The V segment lost 2 bases and the J segment 5 bases; nucleotides outside the gene matches: 6. CDR3: CASSISGGVHEQYF. The CDR3 region has the DNA TGTGCCAGTAGTATATCGGGGGGAGTGCACGAGCAGTACTTC.

The V and J genes are TRBV5-1 and TRBJ1-5; no clear D gene. This CDR3 region has 14 residues. Between the trimmed V and J ends, which lost 4 bases and 3 bases, there was a span of 11 bases. Germline V gene sequence: CDR1 SGHRS, CDR2 YFSETQ. CDR3 nucleotides: TGCGCCAGCAGCCGAGGAGGGTTCAATCAGCCCCAGCATTTT. Residues: CASSRGGFNQPQHF. The full variable domain, with the rest looked up from reference TRBV5-1 and TRBJ1-5, is KAGVTQTPRYLIKTRGQQVTLSCSPISGHRSVSWYQQTPGQGLQFLFEYFSETQRNKGNFPGRFSGRQFSNSRSEMNVSTLELGDSALYLCASSRGGFNQPQHFGDGTRLSIL.

The rearrangement joins TRBV19 to TRBJ1-4; no definite D call. Germline V CDR1 and CDR2: LNHDA, SQIVND (reference sequence). CDR3 length: 13 amino acids. V was shortened by 10 bases and J by 4 bases, with 13 bases between the two germline ends. CDR3 nucleotides: TGTGCCACCCGGAGCAGCTATAATGAAAAACTGTTTTTT. Translation gives CATRSSYNEKLFF.

V usage is TRBV5-4 and J usage is TRBJ1-1; maybe TRBD1 (5 bases). V was clipped by 5 bases and J by 8 bases, with 16 bases between them. In germline, CDR1 is SGHNT, CDR2 YYREEE (reference sequence). CDR3 length equals 13 residues. CDR3 sequence (DNA): TGTGCCAGCAGTCGAGGACCGGGGGAGGAAGCTTTCTTT. Encoded protein: CASSRGPGEEAFF. Full variable domain (outside the CDR3, taken from reference TRBV5-4 and TRBJ1-1): ETGVTQSPTHLIKTRGQQVTLRCSSQSGHNTVSWYQQALGQGPQFIFQYYREEENGRGNFPPRFSGLQFPNYSSELNVNALELDDSALYLCASSRGPGEEAFFGQGTRLTVV.

The chain couples TRBV7-4 to TRBJ1-2, with 7 positions matching TRBD1. The CDR3 sequence is 13 residues long. Germline V lookup: CDR1 SGHVT, CDR2 SQSDAQ. V trimming: 5 bases; J trimming: 8 bases; junction bases outside the gene matches: 8. For the CDR3, the DNA is TGTGCCAGCAGCCCCAGGGGGGCCCCGGGCTACACCTTC. It yields the protein CASSPRGAPGYTF.